This passage covers 29 T cell receptor beta chains from one sample sequenced in a study of T cell repertoires in cytomegalovirus infection. TCRdb recomputed calls from the reads with MiXCR, one row per CDR3 protein. The data hold some 900,000 distinct CDR3 sequences, with approximately 29% observed a single time. These receptors are not linked to any known antigen. The sample was cultured CD8+ T cells from PBMCs, taken from culture after CMV antigen stimulation. The receptor source for this set is a human donor in good health (CMV status not recorded). Some clones in this sample may be carry-over from other donors' samples.

The chain uses TRBV12-3 or TRBV12-4 and TRBJ2-5; 7 bases agree with TRBD1. CDR3 length: 15 residues. The V segment lost 1 base and the J segment 4 bases; nucleotides outside the gene matches: 6. In DNA form, the CDR3 reads TGTGCCAGCAGTTTAGGTGGACAGGCCGGAGAGACCCAGTACTTC. Translation: CASSLGGQAGETQYF.

The sample holds one count of this clonotype. The V and J genes are TRBV19 and TRBJ2-1, with D possibly being TRBD1 (6 bases). Looked up from germline, CDR1 is LNHDA and CDR2 is SQIVND (reference sequence). The length of the CDR3 is 15 residues. Trimming removed 4 bases from V and 4 bases from J, with 14 bases in between. CDR3 nucleotides: TGTGCCAGTAGTAAAGTCCAGGGGCTATACAATGAGCAGTTCTTC. Its translation is CASSKVQGLYNEQFF. Full variable domain (remainder filled in from reference TRBV19 and TRBJ2-1): DGGITQSPKYLFRKEGQNVTLSCEQNLNHDAMYWYRQDPGQGLRLIYYSQIVNDFQKGDIAEGYSVSREKKESFPLTVTSAQKNPTAFYLCASSKVQGLYNEQFFGPGTRLTVL.

The chain couples TRBV2 to TRBJ1-3; possibly TRBD1 for D (5 bases). The CDR3 has 15 residues. V was shortened by 7 bases and J by 4 bases, with 17 bases between the two germline ends. Per germline, CDR1 SNHLY and CDR2 FYNNEI. The CDR3 nucleotides read TGTGCCAGCAACTGGGACCCCGAAACGGGAAACACCATATATTTT. Amino acid sequence: CASNWDPETGNTIYF. The full variable domain, with the rest looked up from reference TRBV2 and TRBJ1-3, is EPEVTQTPSHQVTQMGQEVILRCVPISNHLYFYWYRQILGQKVEFLVSFYNNEISEKSEIFDDQFSVERPDGSNFTLKIRSTKLEDSAMYFCASNWDPETGNTIYFGEGSWLTVV.

J is TRBJ2-3 and V is TRBV9, with no clear D. The CDR3 runs to 13 residues. Germline-derived CDR1 and CDR2 are SGDLS and YYNGEE. V gave up 3 bases and J gave up 5 bases, with 10 bases separating them. The CDR3 loop is CASSDQILDTQYF. The CDR3 bases are TGTGCCAGCAGCGACCAAATTTTAGATACGCAGTATTTT.

The chain has TRBV3-1 and TRBJ2-7; TRBD2 might be the D (7 bases). CDR1 and CDR2 (germline): LGHDT, YNNKEL (reference sequence). This CDR3 contains 17 residues. Trimming stripped 1 base from V and 7 bases from J, with 23 bases between. The CDR3 reads CASSQGLARGAEEEQYF. The CDR3 DNA sequence: TGTGCCAGCAGCCAAGGACTAGCTAGGGGGGCGGAGGAGGAGCAGTACTTC.

The J gene is TRBJ1-2, the V gene TRBV9; TRBD1 agrees at 10 bases. Germline V gene lookup returns CDR1 SGDLS and CDR2 YYNGEE. Trimming removed 4 bases from V and 4 bases from J; junction bases left unmatched: 7. CDR3 length: 15 amino acids. Written as DNA, the CDR3 is TGTGCCAGCAGCCCGGGACAGGGGTATACCTATGGCTACACCTTC. This encodes CASSPGQGYTYGYTF.

This sequence joins TRBV7-2 and TRBJ2-1; the match to TRBD1 covers 7 bases. The CDR3 loop spans 16 amino acids. With V trimmed by 6 bases and J by 4 bases, 12 bases remained unmatched. Germline assignment: CDR1 SGHTA and CDR2 FQGNSA. The CDR3 reads CASRQSGQVIYNEQFF. The CDR3 nucleotides are TGTGCCAGCAGGCAAAGCGGACAGGTGATATACAATGAGCAGTTCTTC.

The CDR3 spells CASSRGSWNTEAFF. CDR3 in DNA: TGTGCCAGCAGTCGAGGGAGCTGGAACACTGAAGCTTTCTTT. The chain carries TRBV27 and TRBJ1-1; D gene uncertain. V lost 5 bases and J 1 base, leaving 11 bases between the germline ends. This CDR3 is 14 amino acids long. Germline values: CDR1 MNHEY, CDR2 SMNVEV (reference sequence).

This clonotype appeared many times. V gene TRBV7-6 combines with J gene TRBJ1-6; D ambiguous. The V gene lost 5 bases and the J gene lost 3 bases, with 17 bases spanning the gap. The CDR3 is made up of 17 amino acids. The germline V gene encodes CDR1 SGHVS and CDR2 FNYEAQ. In nucleotides, the CDR3 is TGTGCCAGCAGCCGAACAGCTCACACTATCTATAATTCACCCCTCCACTTT. Protein: CASSRTAHTIYNSPLHF.

About this clonotype: The junction does not match germline at one end; this may be a read error. The V gene is TRBV5-1, the J gene TRBJ2-7, with unresolved D. Germline V gene data show CDR1 as SGHRS and CDR2 as YFSETQ. This CDR3 is built from 13 residues. CDR3 protein: CASSLAETYERYF. The CDR3 DNA reads as TGCGCCAGCAGCTTGGCGGAAACCTACGAGCGGTACTTC.

This clonotype came up many times. The chain uses TRBV7-9 and TRBJ2-5; D may be TRBD1 (6 bases). The CDR3 is made up of 17 amino acids. V gave up 4 bases and J gave up 5 bases, with 23 bases separating them. In germline, CDR1 is SEHNR, CDR2 FQNEAQ (reference sequence). The CDR3 DNA follows: TGTGCCAGCAGCTCCGGATTGGACAGCGCCCTTGGGGAGACCCAGTACTTC. It translates to CASSSGLDSALGETQYF.

The chain is built from TRBV28 and TRBJ2-1, with D maybe TRBD2 (6 bases). This CDR3 is built from 13 residues. Trimming removed 6 bases at V and 5 bases at J, with 11 bases between. Looked up from germline, CDR1 is MDHEN and CDR2 is SYDVKM. The CDR3 DNA follows: TGTGCCAGCAGCCGGGACTGGAACAATGAGCAGTTCTTC. Encoded protein: CASSRDWNNEQFF.

The table lists this clonotype with a few counts. The rearrangement joins TRBV27 to TRBJ1-2, with TRBD1 matching 11 bases. The J segment lost 5 bases and the V segment lost 7 bases, leaving 15 bases of the junction unmatched. CDR3 length: 17 amino acids. The germline V gene has CDR1 MNHEY and CDR2 SMNVEV (reference sequence). The CDR3 reads CASTSGWTGGSGYGYTF. The CDR3 nucleotides are TGTGCCAGCACCTCTGGGTGGACAGGGGGCTCGGGGTATGGCTACACCTTC.

Written as DNA, the CDR3 is TGTGCCACCCTAGACGGGGAGTTGGGCAATGAGCAGTTCTTC. Amino acid sequence: CATLDGELGNEQFF. The rearrangement uses TRBV15 and TRBJ2-1; TRBD2 might be the D (5 bases). Deletions cut 8 bases from V and 6 bases from J, with 17 bases between. The CDR3 consists of 14 residues. CDR1 is LNHNV and CDR2 is YYDKDF in the germline V gene (reference sequence).

The rearrangement joins TRBV6-6 to TRBJ2-1; TRBD1 aligns across 7 bases. Trimming took 4 bases from V and 2 from J; bases not matched to a gene: 5. CDR1 and CDR2 from the germline V gene are MNHNY and SVGAGI (reference sequence). CDR3 length equals 15 residues. As DNA, the CDR3 is TGTGCCAGCAGTTTAATGGGGACAGCCTACAATGAGCAGTTCTTC. It specifies CASSLMGTAYNEQFF.

This clonotype showed up just a few times. This chain joins TRBV5-4 and TRBJ1-6; no firm D call. V shed 0 bases and J shed 7 bases, with 11 bases lying between them. Germline CDR1 and CDR2: SGHNT and YYREEE (reference sequence). This CDR3 spans 15 amino acids. Here the CDR3 DNA reads TGTGCCAGCAGCTTGGCCGAGGACGGAAATTCACCCCTCCACTTT. Translated: CASSLAEDGNSPLHF.

This chain connects TRBV5-5 to TRBJ1-1; D is unresolved. V dropped 4 bases and J dropped 13 bases, with 11 bases sitting between them. Looked up from germline, CDR1 is SGHKS and CDR2 is YYEKEE (reference sequence). This CDR3 comprises 10 residues. CDR3 coding DNA: TGTGCCAGCAGCAAAACGGAGGTTTTCTTT. This codes for CASSKTEVFF.

The chain recombines TRBV4-1 with TRBJ2-1, with D possibly being TRBD2 (6 bases). The germline V and J ends were trimmed by 5 bases and 3 bases, with 17 bases remaining between them. The CDR3 has 16 amino acids. Germline loops: CDR1 MGHRA, CDR2 YSYEKL. The CDR3 spells CASSGQEGTHYNEQFF. The CDR3 DNA sequence: TGCGCCAGCAGCGGTCAGGAGGGAACCCACTACAATGAGCAGTTCTTC.

The chain is built from TRBV10-3 and TRBJ2-7; TRBD1 or TRBD2 may be the D gene (5 bases each). CDR1 is ENHRY and CDR2 is SYGVKD in the germline V gene. This CDR3 is 16 amino acids long. DNA for the CDR3: TGTGCCATCAGTGGGGCAGGGACCCTCGGAACCTACGAGCGGTACGTC. This encodes CAISGAGTLGTYERYV.

The genes are TRBV5-7 and TRBJ2-7; 9 bases are a match to TRBD1. TRBV5-7 is sorted into the ORF group, with uncertain function. There are 15 residues in the CDR3. Trimming cost V 5 bases and J 5 bases; bases outside gene matches: 11. The CDR3 sequence: CASSLPGQGSHEQYV. CDR3 sequence (DNA): TGTGCCAGCAGTTTACCGGGACAGGGTTCCCACGAGCAGTACGTC.

The sample holds many counts of this clonotype. V gene TRBV15 combines with J gene TRBJ2-3, with 7 bases aligning to TRBD2. The germline V gene encodes CDR1 LNHNV and CDR2 YYDKDF (reference sequence). V was clipped by 3 bases and J by 1 base; unmatched bases: 4. The CDR3 is 15 residues long. CDR3 sequence (DNA): TGTGCCACCAGCAGCCAGCGGGGTGGCACAGATACGCAGTATTTT. It codes for CATSSQRGGTDTQYF.

The rearrangement joins TRBV7-9 to TRBJ2-5, with 8 bases lining up with TRBD2. Germline values: CDR1 SEHNR, CDR2 FQNEAQ (reference sequence). The CDR3 loop spans 13 amino acids. In DNA form, the CDR3 reads TGTGCAACCTCCCCTAGCGGGCAAGAGACCCAGTACTTC. As protein: CATSPSGQETQYF.

This chain connects TRBV6-6 to TRBJ2-5; D is undetermined. CDR1 and CDR2 from the germline V gene are MNHNY and SVGAGI (reference sequence). CDR3 size: 13 residues. The V and J ends lost 2 bases and 5 bases respectively, with 9 bases between them. CDR3 sequence (DNA): TGTGCCAGCAGTTACGGGCCCACGGAGACCCAGTACTTC. Protein product: CASSYGPTETQYF.

This clonotype was counted a few times. The V gene is TRBV12-3 or TRBV12-4, the J gene TRBJ2-7, with D possibly matching TRBD1 (5 bases). The CDR3 is made up of 12 amino acids. The V end lost 5 bases, the J end lost 4 bases, and 9 bases lay between the germline ends. The DNA of the CDR3 is TGTGCCAGCAGTCTCAGACAGTACGAGCAGTACTTC. Its protein is CASSLRQYEQYF.

In its sample, this clonotype was seen a few times. Since a much larger clone is just one base distant, this may be a read error. The J gene is TRBJ1-1, the V gene TRBV6-1; D remains unclear. This CDR3 comprises 11 residues. Germline V lookup: CDR1 MNHNS, CDR2 SASEGT. Trimming pared 7 bases from V and 1 base from J, leaving 4 bases between. CDR3 in DNA: TGTGCCAGCAAAGCGAACACTGAAGCTTTCTTT. Translating gives CASKANTEAFF.

About this clonotype: The germline gene is not matched at one end of the junction; a read error may be the cause. The chain joins TRBV6-8 to TRBJ2-1; weak D call: TRBD2 (6 bases). CDR1 is MNHGY and CDR2 is SAAAGT in the germline V gene. The CDR3 length is 14 residues. Here the CDR3 reads CANSLSGTYNEQFF. The CDR3 DNA follows: TGTGCCAACAGTCTTAGCGGAACCTACAATGAGCAGTTCTTC.

Concerning this clonotype: A read error may produce the germline difference seen at one junction end. The chain uses TRBV7-4 and TRBJ1-2; D perhaps matches TRBD1 (6 bases). Germline assignment: CDR1 SGHVT and CDR2 SQSDAQ. The CDR3 is 14 residues long. The CDR3 region is CANSSNRESYGYTF. The DNA of the CDR3 is TGTGCCAACAGCAGTAACAGGGAAAGCTATGGCTACACCTTC.

This clonotype was seen many times. The V gene is TRBV12-5, the J gene TRBJ1-1; D remains unclear. The germline V gene has CDR1 LGHNT and CDR2 FRNRAP. Trimming removed 6 bases from V and 5 bases from J, with 4 bases in between. CDR3 size: 10 residues. The CDR3 loop reads CASGRTEAFF. The CDR3, as DNA: TGTGCTAGTGGGAGGACTGAAGCTTTCTTT.

This clonotype occurred many times. J is TRBJ2-2 and V is TRBV19, with 8 nucleotides matching TRBD1. CDR3 size: 18 residues. Germline V gene lookup returns CDR1 LNHDA and CDR2 SQIVND (reference sequence). The junction had 17 bases not matched to a gene; V was cut back by 10 bases and J by 1 base. As DNA, the CDR3 is TGTGCCATCGGACAGGGAACATCGTACTCCTGGAACACCGGGGAGCTGTTTTTT. It codes for CAIGQGTSYSWNTGELFF.